A single sample gave rise to the 29 T cell receptor beta chains below, sequenced in a study of CD8+ T cells in alopecia areata (dated 2018 in TCRdb). Receptor amplification or capture employed the immunoSEQ multiplex PCR assay. For TCR sequencing, RNA was extracted from every sample and reverse transcribed into cDNA to serve as template. The table was pulled from immuneACCESS by TCRdb, which kept in-frame rearrangements only. Such tables lose some clones; where checked, under half of the loss comes from unresolved V genes, and the rest has no known cause. For this sample the table gives 12,000 or so clones, of which 60% were detected only once. Roughly 21% of the sample rests with the top ten. From alopecia areata patients, peripheral blood was collected along with lesional scalp punch biopsies. Material for sequencing was skin. The receptors shown here come from a human donor with alopecia areata.

The rearrangement uses TRBV27 and TRBJ1-1; D unclear. The CDR3 totals 15 residues. Trimming pared 7 bases from V and 1 base from J, leaving 16 bases between. CDR1 is MNHEY, CDR2 SMNVEV, per germline (reference sequence). The CDR3 reads CASKTLFGPNTEAFF. The CDR3 coding sequence is TGTGCCAGCAAAACACTCTTCGGCCCGAACACTGAAGCTTTCTTT.

The V and J genes are TRBV7-2 and TRBJ2-3; 10 bases are a match to TRBD2. J gave up 10 bases and V 5 bases, and 12 bases lay outside the gene matches. Per the germline V gene, CDR1 is SGHTA and CDR2 is FQGNSA. CDR3 length: 15 residues. CDR3 coding DNA: TGTGCCAGCAGCCCTACTAGCGGGGAATCCCAAGCGCAGTATTTT. It specifies CASSPTSGESQAQYF.

The chain is built from TRBV11-3 and TRBJ2-7; D ambiguous. From germline, CDR1 is SGHNT and CDR2 YENEEA. The ends were cut back, 1 base at V and 3 bases at J, with 1 base in the middle. The CDR3 contains 11 residues. CDR3 sequence reads: CASSLVYEQYF. DNA of the CDR3: TGTGCCAGCAGCTTAGTCTACGAGCAGTACTTC.

This clone was recorded a few times. Compared with germline, one end of the junction differs, possibly owing to a read error. The V gene is TRBV20-1, the J gene TRBJ2-7, with D unclear. The CDR3 loop spans 11 amino acids. Germline values: CDR1 DFQATT, CDR2 SNEGSKA (reference sequence). As DNA, the CDR3 is TGCAGTGGTAGAGCTACTGGGGAGCAGTACTTC. It encodes CSGRATGEQYF.

The chain joins TRBV9 to TRBJ2-7, with D perhaps given as TRBD1 or TRBD2 (5 bases each). The CDR3 runs to 15 residues. Trimming cost V 0 bases and J 1 base, with 11 bases left between them. The germline V gene encodes CDR1 SGDLS and CDR2 YYNGEE. The CDR3 protein is CASSVEPGSSYEQYF. The CDR3 DNA follows: TGTGCCAGCAGCGTAGAGCCAGGGAGTTCCTACGAGCAGTACTTC.

This clone is deemed medium-sized. This chain joins TRBV10-3 and TRBJ1-4, with D uncertain. The CDR3 is 15 residues long. Trimming removed 2 bases from V and 0 bases from J, with 7 bases in between. Germline-derived CDR1 and CDR2 are ENHRY and SYGVKD. CDR3 residues: CAISEGPTTNEKLFF. The CDR3 DNA reads as TGTGCCATCAGTGAGGGGCCAACAACTAATGAAAAACTGTTTTTT.

The chain uses TRBV19 and TRBJ2-1, with 11 bases identical to TRBD2. Germline-derived CDR1 and CDR2 are LNHDA and SQIVND (reference sequence). The V gene end was trimmed by 4 bases and the J gene end by 8 bases; junction bases not matched to a gene: 7. The CDR3 has 15 residues. This CDR3 reads CASSTLAGESYEQFF. In DNA, the CDR3 is TGTGCCAGTAGTACACTAGCGGGAGAATCGTATGAGCAGTTCTTC.

The CDR3 loop reads CASSKGGETQYF. DNA for the CDR3: TGTGCCAGCAGCAAGGGGGGGGAGACCCAGTACTTC. The V and J genes are TRBV21-1 and TRBJ2-5; the table's D gene call, TRBD2, was not cross checked with the DNA. TRBV21-1 is classified as a pseudogene. This CDR3 spans 12 amino acids.

The chain carries TRBV7-2 and TRBJ2-1; 10 bases agree with TRBD1. The CDR3 covers 13 residues. The J segment lost 14 bases and the V segment lost 1 base, leaving 5 bases of the junction unmatched. The germline gives CDR1 SGHTA, CDR2 FQGNSA. CDR3 in DNA: TGTGCCAGCAGCTTAGGGGACAGGGGACCGGAGTTCTTC. Amino acid sequence: CASSLGDRGPEFF.

In the case of this clone: Since the CDR3 does not end with the conserved phenylalanine or tryptophan, this likely comes from a read error. The gene calls are TRBV30 and TRBJ1-1; TRBD1 matches at 7 bases. The junction had 13 bases not matched to a gene; V was cut back by 0 bases and J by 0 bases. The CDR3 sequence is 18 residues long. Germline V lookup: CDR1 GTSNPN, CDR2 SVGIG (reference sequence). Here the CDR3 reads CAWSVPWTGIKMNTEAFL. The CDR3 nucleotides read TGTGCCTGGAGTGTACCCTGGACAGGAATAAAGATGAACACTGAAGCTTTCCTT.

The chain has TRBV29-1 and TRBJ1-1; TRBD1 is a possible D gene (6 bases). The length of the CDR3 is 13 residues. The V gene's germline CDR1 is SQVTM and CDR2 ANQGSEA. Trimming removed 6 bases from V and 1 base from J, with 12 bases in between. DNA for the CDR3: TGCAGCGTCAAAGTACAGGGGAACACTGAAGCTTTCTTT. It codes for CSVKVQGNTEAFF.

The rearrangement joins TRBV6-1 to TRBJ1-6; perhaps TRBD1 as D (5 bases). CDR1 and CDR2 (germline): MNHNS, SASEGT. CDR3 length: 15 residues. Trimming shortened V by 1 base and J by 10 bases, and 14 bases separated the two germline ends. The DNA of the CDR3 is TGTGCCAGCAGTGAAGGGATGGGGGGACGATCACCCCTCCACTTT. Its translation is CASSEGMGGRSPLHF.

The gene calls are TRBV4-2 and TRBJ1-4; no clear D. V was clipped by 0 bases and J by 0 bases, with 5 bases between them. The CDR3 has 15 residues. The germline V gene encodes CDR1 LGHNA and CDR2 YNFKEQ. This CDR3 reads CASSQDRSTNEKLFF. The CDR3 nucleotides read TGTGCCAGCAGCCAAGACCGCTCAACTAATGAAAAACTGTTTTTT.

The chain links TRBV7-2 to TRBJ2-5; D possibly corresponds to TRBD1 (6 bases). The CDR3 extends over 15 amino acids. The germline V gene has CDR1 SGHTA and CDR2 FQGNSA. V was shortened by 1 base and J by 5 bases, with 14 bases between the two germline ends. The chain's CDR3 is CASSLVGVTGETQYF. The CDR3 coding sequence is TGTGCCAGCAGCTTAGTAGGGGTTACAGGGGAGACCCAGTACTTC.

In its sample, this clone was seen a few times. This chain joins TRBV5-1 and TRBJ2-3; 8 bases align to TRBD1. CDR1 is SGHRS and CDR2 is YFSETQ in the germline V gene. V lost 2 bases and J lost 1; bases outside the gene matches: 6. This CDR3 is 16 amino acids long. The CDR3 coding sequence is TGCGCCAGCAGCTTTGACAGGGGAGGTGGCACAGATACGCAGTATTTT. This encodes CASSFDRGGGTDTQYF.

The V call is TRBV7-2, the J call TRBJ2-5; a possible D gene is TRBD2 (5 bases). Near its end, the DNA agrees better with TRBJ2-7, so the J call may be wrong. Looked up from germline, CDR1 is SGHTA and CDR2 is FQGNSA. This CDR3 spans 15 amino acids. The CDR3 protein is CASSLDGGDSYEQYF. As DNA, the CDR3 is TGTGCCAGCAGCTTAGACGGAGGCGACTCCTACGAGCAGTACTTC.

This clone came up once. The J gene is TRBJ1-5, the V gene TRBV7-9, with D unclear. Trimming removed 1 base from V and 1 base from J, with 2 bases in between. This CDR3 contains 13 residues. CDR1 is SEHNR and CDR2 is FQNEAQ in the germline V gene (reference sequence). The CDR3 DNA is TGTGCCAGCAGCTTAGACAGCAATCAGCCCCAGCATTTT. It codes for CASSLDSNQPQHF.

The genes are TRBV27 and TRBJ1-2; TRBD1 agrees at 10 bases. Germline V gene sequence: CDR1 MNHEY, CDR2 SMNVEV (reference sequence). The V segment lost 6 bases and the J segment 5 bases; nucleotides outside the gene matches: 18. The CDR3 totals 18 residues. The CDR3 nucleotides read TGTGCCAGCAGGGTTGGTCTGAAACCGGGACAGGGGAGTTATGGCTACACCTTC. Its protein product is CASRVGLKPGQGSYGYTF.

The chain combines TRBV7-8 with TRBJ2-7; 12 positions match TRBD2. There are 15 residues in the CDR3. CDR1 is SGHVS and CDR2 is FQNEAQ in the germline V gene. V dropped 5 bases and J dropped 6; count of bases not matched to a gene: 8. CDR3: CASSHPPTSGSEQYF. CDR3 nucleotide sequence: TGTGCCAGCAGCCACCCCCCGACTAGCGGGAGCGAGCAGTACTTC.

This rearrangement joins TRBV11-2 to TRBJ2-3, with D perhaps TRBD1 (6 bases). This CDR3 region has 17 residues. The V gene's germline CDR1 is SGHAT and CDR2 FQNNGV. With 5 bases removed from V and 1 base from J, the gap between germline ends came to 19 bases. CDR3 DNA: TGTGCCAGCAGCCCACGCTCGACAGGCTCAGGCACAGATACGCAGTATTTT. Protein: CASSPRSTGSGTDTQYF.

This sequence joins TRBV18 and TRBJ2-7, with D maybe TRBD1 (5 bases). Trimming removed 0 bases at V and 5 bases at J, with 11 bases between. The CDR3 length is 14 residues. Germline CDR1 is KGHSH and CDR2 is LQKENI. The CDR3 sequence: CASSPPGRAHEQYF. The CDR3 nucleotides are TGTGCCAGCTCACCACCGGGCAGGGCCCACGAGCAGTACTTC.

This clone appeared a few times. The gene calls are TRBV7-9 and TRBJ2-5, with 10 bases that match TRBD1. This CDR3 is built from 16 residues. Unmatched junction bases numbered 6, after V lost 5 bases and J lost 0 bases. Germline CDR1 and CDR2: SEHNR and FQNEAQ (reference sequence). CDR3 sequence reads: CASSVTGGADQETQYF. The CDR3 coding sequence is TGTGCCAGCAGCGTGACAGGGGGCGCCGACCAAGAGACCCAGTACTTC. The full variable domain, rest sourced from reference TRBV7-9 and TRBJ2-5, is DTGVSQNPRHKITKRGQNVTFRCDPISEHNRLYWYRQTLGQGPEFLTYFQNEAQLEKSRLLSDRFSAERPKGSFSTLEIQRTEQGDSAMYLCASSVTGGADQETQYFGPGTRLLVL.

This clone has more than one count but fewer than ten. CDR3 loop: CASSQDGGTGRTDTQYF. CDR3 DNA sequence: TGCGCCAGCAGCCAAGATGGGGGGACAGGACGCACAGATACGCAGTATTTT. This rearrangement joins TRBV4-3 to TRBJ2-3, with 8 bases that match TRBD1. This CDR3 spans 17 amino acids. The ends lost 0 bases at V and 1 base at J; junction bases unmatched: 6. The V gene's germline CDR1 is LGHNA and CDR2 YSLEER.

This clone was seen a single time. This chain links TRBV9 with TRBJ2-1; D is undetermined. The CDR3 loop spans 11 amino acids. Germline CDR1 SGDLS, CDR2 YYNGEE. Trimming took 4 bases from V and 5 from J, leaving 4 bases between them. CDR3 nucleotide sequence: TGTGCCAGCAGCCAAGACAATGAGCAGTTCTTC. Residues: CASSQDNEQFF.

The table lists this clone with a count of one. The rearrangement links TRBV5-1 to TRBJ2-2; D might be TRBD2 (5 bases). The CDR3 is 16 amino acids. Germline V gives CDR1 SGHRS, CDR2 YFSETQ. Trimming removed 4 bases from V and 11 bases from J, with 24 bases in between. As DNA, the CDR3 is TGCGCCAGCAGCCCCGGACTCGGGTCTCTCGGAGGCGAGCTGTTTTTT. It specifies CASSPGLGSLGGELFF.

A few counts support this clone. The chain links TRBV4-1 to TRBJ1-1, with D unresolved. Germline-derived CDR1 and CDR2 are MGHRA and YSYEKL. The CDR3 length is 15 residues. V was cut by 3 bases and J by 4 bases, with 15 bases left in between. CDR3 region: CASSHDPRRTTEAFF. The CDR3 DNA is TGCGCCAGCAGCCACGACCCTAGACGGACCACTGAAGCTTTCTTT.

The rearrangement links TRBV5-1 to TRBJ2-5; D possibly corresponds to TRBD2 (5 bases). Deletions cut 4 bases from V and 2 bases from J, with 15 bases between. Germline CDR1 reads SGHRS; CDR2 reads YFSETQ. This CDR3 contains 15 residues. The CDR3 DNA sequence: TGCGCCAGCAGCATTGGACTCATAACGCAAGAGACCCAGTACTTC. It yields the protein CASSIGLITQETQYF.

The rearrangement links TRBV10-3 to TRBJ2-3, with D possibly being TRBD2 (5 bases). V was pared by 5 bases and J by 1 base, with 16 bases between. The CDR3 totals 16 residues. Germline CDR1 ENHRY, CDR2 SYGVKD. This chain's CDR3 is CAISTAGHGGTDTQYF. For the CDR3, the DNA is TGTGCCATCAGTACCGCGGGCCATGGTGGCACAGATACGCAGTATTTT.

Only a few counts were recorded for this clone. The chain links TRBV30 to TRBJ2-2, with unresolved D. The CDR3 is 11 residues long. Deletions cut 0 bases from V and 10 bases from J, with 6 bases between. Germline V gene data show CDR1 as GTSNPN and CDR2 as SVGIG (reference sequence). This chain's CDR3 is CAWSVYEELFF. CDR3 nucleotide sequence: TGTGCCTGGAGTGTATATGAGGAGCTGTTTTTT.